The T cell receptor (beta chain) described here comes from a study of shared T cell receptors in the human thymus. V lost 4 bases to trimming and J lost 4 bases; unmatched junction nucleotides: 17. The CDR3 runs 19 residues. Germline CDR1 LNHDA, CDR2 SQIVND (reference sequence). Sequencing used immunoSEQ multiplex PCR; TCRdb keeps in-frame clones, though not all of them. The sample carries 700,000 or so clones, approximately 83% recorded once. The sample also formed part of further work on human thymus T cells. That work contributes: Thymic as well as blood repertoires seemed to favor certain V and J genes unevenly.

What was sequenced was thymocytes. This sequence joins TRBV19 and TRBJ2-3, with TRBD1 matching over 10 bases. This TCR was recovered from a girl younger than two with a congenital heart defect. This chain's CDR3 is CASSTSPIRTGGIPDTQYF. As DNA, the CDR3 is TGTGCCAGTAGTACAAGCCCCATAAGGACAGGGGGAATACCAGATACGCAGTATTTT. Complete variable domain (other parts from reference TRBV19 and TRBJ2-3): DGGITQSPKYLFRKEGQNVTLSCEQNLNHDAMYWYRQDPGQGLRLIYYSQIVNDFQKGDIAEGYSVSREKKESFPLTVTSAQKNPTAFYLCASSTSPIRTGGIPDTQYFGPGTRLTVL.